One and the same sample provided the 21 T cell receptor beta chains below, sequenced in a study of T cells in Graves' hyperthyroidism and ophthalmopathy. Amplification yielded TCR beta CDR3 regions, with RNA transcripts as the source. An initial round of RT-PCR targeting the TCR CDR3 relied on the HTBI primer set. TCRdb reprocessed the multiplex PCR reads via MiXCR and lists one record per CDR3 protein. The data contain hundreds of thousands of distinct CDR3 sequences, less than 15% of them singletons. Sequencing used blood. The receptors originated from a woman aged 18-29 years with Graves' hyperthyroidism.

This clonotype was detected many times. The rearrangement links TRBV19 to TRBJ2-7; TRBD1 aligns across 7 bases. This CDR3 contains 15 residues. The V gene end was trimmed by 4 bases and the J gene end by 3 bases; junction bases not matched to a gene: 9. The V gene's germline CDR1 is LNHDA and CDR2 SQIVND (reference sequence). CDR3 protein: CASSKSLGQRYEQYF. The CDR3 DNA follows: TGTGCCAGTAGTAAAAGTCTGGGACAGCGCTACGAGCAGTACTTC.

In its sample, this clonotype was seen many times. The chain employs TRBV20-1 and TRBJ2-1, with 10 bases matching TRBD1. CDR3 length: 15 amino acids. Germline V gene data show CDR1 as DFQATT and CDR2 as SNEGSKA (reference sequence). The junction had 10 bases not matched to a gene; V was cut back by 3 bases and J by 8 bases. DNA for the CDR3: TGCAGTGCTAGCCGTGGGACAGGGGAACTCGATGAGCAGTTCTTC. It codes for CSASRGTGELDEQFF.

This clonotype has a single count. The junction and the germline gene differ at one end; a read error may be behind it. This chain connects TRBV15 to TRBJ1-4; D is perhaps TRBD1 (5 bases). Germline V CDR1 and CDR2: LNHNV, YYDKDF (reference sequence). The CDR3 runs to 16 residues. The DNA of the CDR3 is TGTGCCACCAGCGGAGATCGTGGTGGGACGGATGAAAAGCTGTTTTTT. The encoded protein is CATSGDRGGTDEKLFF.

V is TRBV7-3 and J is TRBJ2-3; tentative D call: TRBD1 (5 bases). Trimming pared 6 bases from V and 1 base from J, leaving 11 bases between. CDR3 length: 14 residues. CDR1 and CDR2 from the germline V gene are SGHTA and FQGTGA. In nucleotides, the CDR3 is TGTGCCAGCAGTATCAGGGCAGGCACAGATACGCAGTATTTT. It specifies CASSIRAGTDTQYF. Together with reference TRBV7-3 and TRBJ2-3, the CDR3 gives the full variable domain: GAGVSQTPSNKVTEKGKYVELRCDPISGHTALYWYRQSLGQGPEFLIYFQGTGAADDSGLPNDRFFAVRPEGSVSTLKIQRTERGDSAVYLCASSIRAGTDTQYFGPGTRLTVL.

Ten or more counts support this clonotype. The J gene is TRBJ2-1, the V gene TRBV24-1; 9 bases map to TRBD1. Losses at the gene ends were 3 bases for V and 6 bases for J; bases not matched to a gene: 2. The CDR3 runs to 14 residues. Germline lookup yields CDR1 KGHDR and CDR2 SFDVKD. CDR3 sequence: CATSDGQGLNEQFF. In DNA, the CDR3 is TGTGCCACCAGTGATGGACAGGGGCTCAATGAGCAGTTCTTC.

There are a few counts of this clonotype. The chain is built from TRBV7-2 and TRBJ1-1; D ambiguous. This CDR3 comprises 17 residues. V was clipped by 2 bases and J by 6 bases, with 22 bases between them. Germline loops: CDR1 SGHTA, CDR2 FQGNSA. The CDR3 loop reads CASSLPPWDTPNPEAFF. DNA of the CDR3: TGTGCCAGCAGCTTACCTCCGTGGGATACGCCCAATCCTGAAGCTTTCTTT.

This clonotype was counted many times. The chain links TRBV3-1 to TRBJ1-1; D unclear. The germline V gene encodes CDR1 LGHDT and CDR2 YNNKEL (reference sequence). With 3 bases removed from V and 12 bases from J, the gap between germline ends came to 11 bases. This CDR3 spans 11 amino acids. The CDR3 region is CASSHRLKTFF. The CDR3 DNA sequence: TGTGCCAGCAGCCATCGCCTTAAAACTTTCTTT.

At least ten counts were recorded for this clonotype. V is TRBV27 and J is TRBJ1-2; weak D call: TRBD1 (6 bases). Germline lookup yields CDR1 MNHEY and CDR2 SMNVEV (reference sequence). The CDR3 has 15 residues. With 5 bases removed from V and 8 bases from J, the gap between germline ends came to 21 bases. DNA of the CDR3: TGTGCCAGCAGTCCAGGGGACGGAAGTAGACGAGGCTACACCTTC. Translation: CASSPGDGSRRGYTF.

This clonotype was observed at least ten times. The V and J genes are TRBV30 and TRBJ2-1; D unclear. Germline V gene sequence: CDR1 GTSNPN, CDR2 SVGIG (reference sequence). V lost 4 bases and J lost 2, with 9 bases in between. The length of the CDR3 is 13 residues. The CDR3 sequence is CAWTRGPYNEQFF. The CDR3, as DNA: TGTGCCTGGACTCGCGGACCCTACAATGAGCAGTTCTTC.

This chain joins TRBV20-1 and TRBJ2-7; the D is unclear. The germline V gene encodes CDR1 DFQATT and CDR2 SNEGSKA (reference sequence). With 1 base removed from V and 0 bases from J, the gap between germline ends came to 7 bases. The length of the CDR3 is 13 residues. In nucleotides, the CDR3 is TGCAGTGCTAGAGTTGCGGACTCCTACGAGCAGTACTTC. Translating gives CSARVADSYEQYF.

The rearrangement links TRBV25-1 to TRBJ1-2, with D unclear. The CDR3 totals 13 residues. The V end lost 4 bases, the J end lost 3 bases, and 9 bases lay between the germline ends. Germline values: CDR1 MGHDK, CDR2 SYGVNS. The CDR3 DNA sequence: TGTGCCAGCAGTGGGGCACGCCACTATGGCTACACCTTC. The encoded protein is CASSGARHYGYTF.

This chain links TRBV9 with TRBJ1-4; D unclear. Germline values: CDR1 SGDLS, CDR2 YYNGEE. The CDR3 sequence is 15 residues long. V lost 0 bases and J lost 8, with 14 bases in between. For the CDR3, the DNA is TGTGCCAGCAGCGTAGGAGATAGGCTGGGAGAAAAACTGTTTTTT. It translates to CASSVGDRLGEKLFF. Looking up the rest from reference TRBV9 and TRBJ1-4 gives the full variable domain: DSGVTQTPKHLITATGQRVTLRCSPRSGDLSVYWYQQSLDQGLQFLIQYYNGEERAKGNILERFSAQQFPDLHSELNLSSLELGDSALYFCASSVGDRLGEKLFFGSGTQLSVL.

This clonotype was observed at least ten times. The chain couples TRBV28 to TRBJ2-3; 7 bases match TRBD2. V shed 2 bases and J 2 bases; nucleotides not matched to a gene: 7. CDR3 length equals 16 residues. Germline CDR1 reads MDHEN; CDR2 reads SYDVKM. CDR3 residues: CASSLVGAGPTDTQYF. In nucleotides, the CDR3 is TGTGCCAGCAGTTTAGTTGGAGCGGGACCCACAGATACGCAGTATTTT.

This clonotype was recorded a few times. Given a much more abundant clone one base away, this may be a read error. The rearrangement uses TRBV28 and TRBJ2-1, with 7 bases aligning to TRBD1. CDR3 size: 15 residues. In germline, CDR1 is MDHEN, CDR2 SYDVKM. CDR3 in amino acids: CSSTQWDRVYNEQFF. The DNA of the CDR3 is TGTTCCAGCACCCAATGGGACAGAGTTTACAATGAGCAGTTCTTC. Variable domain in full (rest from reference TRBV28 and TRBJ2-1): DVKVTQSSRYLVKRTGEKVFLECVQDMDHENMFWYRQDPGLGLRLIYFSYDVKMKEKGDIPEGYSVSREKKERFSLILESASTNQTSMYLCSSTQWDRVYNEQFFGPGTRLTVL.

This clonotype was detected many times. The chain links TRBV11-2 to TRBJ2-5, with D unclear. The CDR3 runs to 12 residues. CDR1 is SGHAT, CDR2 FQNNGV, per germline. V was shortened by 5 bases and J by 4 bases, with 8 bases between the two germline ends. Written as DNA, the CDR3 is TGTGCCAGCAGCCCGCGGCGAGAGACCCAGTACTTC. It is translated as CASSPRRETQYF.

This clonotype was found many times. CDR3 sequence reads: CASSLESREAFF. The CDR3 DNA is TGTGCCAGCAGCTTAGAGTCACGAGAAGCTTTCTTT. The V gene is TRBV7-9, the J gene TRBJ1-1; D ambiguous. V was trimmed by 1 base and J by 8 bases, leaving 8 bases between them. Germline V lookup: CDR1 SEHNR, CDR2 FQNEAQ (reference sequence). The CDR3 contains 12 residues.

This clonotype was picked up many times. J is TRBJ2-5 and V is TRBV7-9; tentative D call: TRBD1 (6 bases). The CDR3 loop spans 14 amino acids. V was shortened by 6 bases and J by 4 bases, with 15 bases between the two germline ends. CDR1 is SEHNR and CDR2 is FQNEAQ in the germline V gene (reference sequence). The CDR3 DNA reads TGTGCCAGCAGGTGGGACACCGCTCTAGAGACCCAGTACTTC. It specifies CASRWDTALETQYF.

The chain links TRBV5-4 to TRBJ1-2; D is perhaps TRBD1 (5 bases). Per the germline V gene, CDR1 is SGHNT and CDR2 is YYREEE (reference sequence). Trimming removed 1 base from V and 6 bases from J, with 16 bases in between. The CDR3 has 15 residues. CDR3 residues: CASSLNQGREHGYTF. The CDR3 DNA sequence: TGTGCCAGCAGCTTGAACCAGGGTAGGGAGCATGGCTACACCTTC.

The sample holds many counts of this clonotype. The chain combines TRBV6-1 with TRBJ1-1; no definite D call. Trimming took off 6 bases at V and 2 bases at J, with 7 bases between the two ends. This CDR3 is built from 12 residues. Germline V CDR1 and CDR2: MNHNS, SASEGT. The CDR3 sequence: CASSATNTEAFF. CDR3 DNA sequence: TGTGCCAGCAGCGCGACCAACACTGAAGCTTTCTTT.

This clonotype showed up many times. This chain uses TRBV11-1 with TRBJ2-5; the D gene is possibly TRBD2 (6 bases). The length of the CDR3 is 14 residues. Trimming stripped 5 bases from V and 2 bases from J, with 12 bases between. Germline CDR1 is SGHAT and CDR2 is FQDESV (reference sequence). CDR3 nucleotides: TGTGCCAGCAGCCCGACTAGTCTTCAAGAGACCCAGTACTTC. Residues: CASSPTSLQETQYF.

This clonotype was counted ten times or more. The chain recombines TRBV6-1 with TRBJ1-1; D remains ambiguous. The ends were cut back, 2 bases at V and 10 bases at J, with 14 bases in the middle. Germline V gene sequence: CDR1 MNHNS, CDR2 SASEGT. The CDR3 runs 13 residues. The CDR3 bases are TGTGCCAGCAGTGAACAGGCAGGACTGCGAGCTTTCTTT. Its protein product is CASSEQAGLRAFF.